This T cell receptor (beta chain) stems from a study of cytomegalovirus exposure and HLA in healthy donors. Vbeta (60) and Jbeta (13) primers were used in the PCR. The method was immunoSEQ multiplex PCR; TCRdb's version includes in-frame clones alone and lacks a portion of them. The sample holds some 150,000 clones, roughly nine tenths seen once. The CDR3 is 16 residues long, counting both termini. Note on this clone: The DNA is left out, because the CDR3 cannot be placed on it with certainty; the CDR3 is given as TCRdb lists it.

Sequences were obtained from PBMCs. This receptor was identified in a woman under 40 in good health and CMV-seronegative. The chain carries TRBV21-1 and TRBJ1-1; TRBD1, the D gene given by the table, was not confirmed from the DNA. TRBV21-1 is marked as a pseudogene. The CDR3: CASSKGFGTGNTEAFF.